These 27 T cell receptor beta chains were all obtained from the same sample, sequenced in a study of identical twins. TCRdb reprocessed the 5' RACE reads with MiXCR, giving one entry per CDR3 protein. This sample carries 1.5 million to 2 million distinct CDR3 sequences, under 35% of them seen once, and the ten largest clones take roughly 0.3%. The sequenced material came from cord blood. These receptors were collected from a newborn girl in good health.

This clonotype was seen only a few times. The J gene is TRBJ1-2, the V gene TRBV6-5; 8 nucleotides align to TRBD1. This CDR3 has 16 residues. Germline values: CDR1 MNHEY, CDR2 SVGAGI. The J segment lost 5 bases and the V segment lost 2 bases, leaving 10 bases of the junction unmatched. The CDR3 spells CASSYGSQGATYGYTF. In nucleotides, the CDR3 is TGTGCCAGCAGTTACGGTTCCCAGGGGGCCACTTATGGCTACACCTTC.

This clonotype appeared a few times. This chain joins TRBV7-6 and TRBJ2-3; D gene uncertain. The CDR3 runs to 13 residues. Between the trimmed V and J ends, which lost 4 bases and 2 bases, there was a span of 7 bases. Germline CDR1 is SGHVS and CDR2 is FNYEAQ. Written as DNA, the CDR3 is TGTGCCAGCAGCTGGCAGCACACAGATACGCAGTATTTT. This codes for CASSWQHTDTQYF.

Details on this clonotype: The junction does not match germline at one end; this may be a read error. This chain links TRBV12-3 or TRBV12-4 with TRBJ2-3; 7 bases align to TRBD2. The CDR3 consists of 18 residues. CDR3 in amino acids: CSSSPSRFTGGGTDTQYF. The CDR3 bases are TGTTCCAGCAGTCCTAGCCGTTTTACGGGAGGAGGGACAGATACGCAGTATTTT.

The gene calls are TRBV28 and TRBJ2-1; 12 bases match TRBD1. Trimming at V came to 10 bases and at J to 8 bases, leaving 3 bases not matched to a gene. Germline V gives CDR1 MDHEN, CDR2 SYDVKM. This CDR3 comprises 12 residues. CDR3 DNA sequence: TGTGCCACGGGACAGGGGGCGGATGAGCAGTTCTTC. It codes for CATGQGADEQFF.

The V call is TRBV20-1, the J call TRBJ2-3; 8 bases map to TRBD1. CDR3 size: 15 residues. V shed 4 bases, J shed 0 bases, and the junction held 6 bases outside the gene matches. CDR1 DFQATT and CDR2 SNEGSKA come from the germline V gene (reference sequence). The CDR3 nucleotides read TGCAGTGCTAATGCGGGACAGGCTAGCACAGATACGCAGTATTTT. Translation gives CSANAGQASTDTQYF.

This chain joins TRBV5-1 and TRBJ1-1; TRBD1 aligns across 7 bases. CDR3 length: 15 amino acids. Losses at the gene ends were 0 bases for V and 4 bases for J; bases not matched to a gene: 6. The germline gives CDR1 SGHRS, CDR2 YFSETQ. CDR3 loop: CASSLEGARVTEAFF. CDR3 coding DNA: TGCGCCAGCAGCTTGGAGGGGGCCCGTGTCACTGAAGCTTTCTTT. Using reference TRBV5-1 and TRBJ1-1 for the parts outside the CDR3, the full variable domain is KAGVTQTPRYLIKTRGQQVTLSCSPISGHRSVSWYQQTPGQGLQFLFEYFSETQRNKGNFPGRFSGRQFSNSRSEMNVSTLELGDSALYLCASSLEGARVTEAFFGQGTRLTVV.

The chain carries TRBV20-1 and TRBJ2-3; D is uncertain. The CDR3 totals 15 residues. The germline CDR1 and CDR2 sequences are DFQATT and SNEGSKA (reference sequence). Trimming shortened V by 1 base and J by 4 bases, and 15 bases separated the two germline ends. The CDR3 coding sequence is TGCAGTGCTAGAGCTTCCGAGCCGAATGCAGATACGCAGTATTTT. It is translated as CSARASEPNADTQYF.

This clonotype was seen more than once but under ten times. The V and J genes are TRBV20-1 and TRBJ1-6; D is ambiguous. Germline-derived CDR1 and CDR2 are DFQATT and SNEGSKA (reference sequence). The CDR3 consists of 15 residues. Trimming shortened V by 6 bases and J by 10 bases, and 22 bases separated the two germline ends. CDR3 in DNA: TGCAGTGCCCAAGAGGGTGTAAGGGAGGAATCACCCCTCCACTTT. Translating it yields CSAQEGVREESPLHF.

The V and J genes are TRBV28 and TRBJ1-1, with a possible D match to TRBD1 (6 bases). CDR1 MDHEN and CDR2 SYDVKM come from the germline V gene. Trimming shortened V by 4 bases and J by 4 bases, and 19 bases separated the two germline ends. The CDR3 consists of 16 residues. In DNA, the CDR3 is TGTGCCAGCAGTTCCAGGGGCAGGGGAGGAAGCACTGAAGCTTTCTTT. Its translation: CASSSRGRGGSTEAFF.

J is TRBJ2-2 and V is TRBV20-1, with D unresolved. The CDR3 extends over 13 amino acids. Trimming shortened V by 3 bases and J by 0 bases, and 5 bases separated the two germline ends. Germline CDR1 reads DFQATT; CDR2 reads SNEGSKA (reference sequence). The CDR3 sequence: CSASETNTGELFF. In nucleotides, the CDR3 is TGCAGTGCTAGCGAAACGAACACCGGGGAGCTGTTTTTT.

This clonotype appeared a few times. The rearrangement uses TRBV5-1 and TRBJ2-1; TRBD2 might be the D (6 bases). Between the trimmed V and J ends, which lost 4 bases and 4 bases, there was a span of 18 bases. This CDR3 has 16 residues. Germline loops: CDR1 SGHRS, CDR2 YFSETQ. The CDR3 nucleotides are TGCGCCAGCAGCCCTAAAGGTGGCGGGGATTACAATGAGCAGTTCTTC. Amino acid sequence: CASSPKGGGDYNEQFF. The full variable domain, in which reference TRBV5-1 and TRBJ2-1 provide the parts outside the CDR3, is KAGVTQTPRYLIKTRGQQVTLSCSPISGHRSVSWYQQTPGQGLQFLFEYFSETQRNKGNFPGRFSGRQFSNSRSEMNVSTLELGDSALYLCASSPKGGGDYNEQFFGPGTRLTVL.

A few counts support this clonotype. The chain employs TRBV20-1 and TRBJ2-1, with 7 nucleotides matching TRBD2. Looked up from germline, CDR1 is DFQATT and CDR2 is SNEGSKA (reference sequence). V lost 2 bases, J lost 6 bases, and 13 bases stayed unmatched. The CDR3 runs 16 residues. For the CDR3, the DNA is TGCAGTGCTAGATCCCGTTGGCGGGAGATTTTCAATGAGCAGTTCTTC. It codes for CSARSRWREIFNEQFF.

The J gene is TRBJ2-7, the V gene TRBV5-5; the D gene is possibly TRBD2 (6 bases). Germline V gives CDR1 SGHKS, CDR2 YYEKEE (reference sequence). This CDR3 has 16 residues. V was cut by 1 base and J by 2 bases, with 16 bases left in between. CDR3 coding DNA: TGTGCCAGCAGCTTGCTGTATGGGGACTGGGCCTACGAGCAGTACTTC. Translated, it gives CASSLLYGDWAYEQYF.

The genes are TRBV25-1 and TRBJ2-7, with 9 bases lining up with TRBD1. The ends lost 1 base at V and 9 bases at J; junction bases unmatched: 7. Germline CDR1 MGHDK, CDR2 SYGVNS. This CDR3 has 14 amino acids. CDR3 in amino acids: CASSESWGQGRQYF. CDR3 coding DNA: TGTGCCAGCAGTGAATCTTGGGGACAGGGAAGGCAGTACTTC.

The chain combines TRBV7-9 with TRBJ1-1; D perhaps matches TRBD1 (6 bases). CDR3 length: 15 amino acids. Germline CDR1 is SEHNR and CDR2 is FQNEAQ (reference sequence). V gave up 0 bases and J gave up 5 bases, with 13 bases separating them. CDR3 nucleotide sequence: TGTGCCAGCAGCTTAGCGATCGGGGGGCGGACTGAAGCTTTCTTT. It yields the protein CASSLAIGGRTEAFF.

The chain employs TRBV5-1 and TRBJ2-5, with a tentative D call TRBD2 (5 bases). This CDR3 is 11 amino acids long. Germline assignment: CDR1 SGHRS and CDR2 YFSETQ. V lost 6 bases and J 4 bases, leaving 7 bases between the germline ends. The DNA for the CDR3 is TGCGCCAGCAAAACTAGAGAGACCCAGTACTTC. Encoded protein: CASKTRETQYF.

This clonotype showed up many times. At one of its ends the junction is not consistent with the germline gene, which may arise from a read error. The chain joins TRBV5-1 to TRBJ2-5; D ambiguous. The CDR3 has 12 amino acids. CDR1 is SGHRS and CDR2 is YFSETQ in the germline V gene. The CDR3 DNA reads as TGTGCCAGCAGTTTTGCCCAAGAGACCCAGTACTTC. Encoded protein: CASSFAQETQYF.

In DNA, the CDR3 is TGTGCCAGCAGTTACTTCTCGTGGGAGGCGGGTGAGCAGTACTTC. It encodes CASSYFSWEAGEQYF. The V and J genes are TRBV6-2 or TRBV6-3 and TRBJ2-7, with D possibly being TRBD2 (6 bases). This CDR3 contains 15 residues. The V gene lost 1 base and the J gene lost 7 bases, with 17 bases spanning the gap. Germline V gene data show CDR1 as MNHEY and CDR2 as SVGEGT.

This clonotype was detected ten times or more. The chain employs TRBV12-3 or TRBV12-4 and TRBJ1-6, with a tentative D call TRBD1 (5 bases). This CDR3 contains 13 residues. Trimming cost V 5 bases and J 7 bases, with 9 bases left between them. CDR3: CASSRGTNSPLHF. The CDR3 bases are TGTGCCAGCAGTAGGGGAACCAATTCACCCCTCCACTTT.

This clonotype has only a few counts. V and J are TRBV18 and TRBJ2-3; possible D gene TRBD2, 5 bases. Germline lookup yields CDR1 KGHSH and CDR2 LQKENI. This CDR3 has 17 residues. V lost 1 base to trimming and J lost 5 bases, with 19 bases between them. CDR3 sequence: CASSPLTSEVTRDTQYF. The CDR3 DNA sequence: TGTGCCAGCTCACCACTAACTAGTGAGGTTACGAGAGATACGCAGTATTTT.

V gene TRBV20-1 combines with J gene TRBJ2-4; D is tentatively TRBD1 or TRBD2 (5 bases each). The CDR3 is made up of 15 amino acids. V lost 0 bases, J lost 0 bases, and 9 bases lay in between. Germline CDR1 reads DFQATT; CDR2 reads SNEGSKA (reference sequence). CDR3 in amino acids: CSARDLGTAKNIQYF. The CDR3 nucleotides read TGCAGTGCTAGAGATCTTGGGACAGCCAAAAACATTCAGTACTTC.

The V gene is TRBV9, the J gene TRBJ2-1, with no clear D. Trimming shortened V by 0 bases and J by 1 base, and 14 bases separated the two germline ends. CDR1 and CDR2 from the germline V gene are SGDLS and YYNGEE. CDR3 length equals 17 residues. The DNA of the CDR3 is TGTGCCAGCAGCGTAGCGTCCACCCAAGAGTCCTACAATGAGCAGTTCTTC. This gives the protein CASSVASTQESYNEQFF.

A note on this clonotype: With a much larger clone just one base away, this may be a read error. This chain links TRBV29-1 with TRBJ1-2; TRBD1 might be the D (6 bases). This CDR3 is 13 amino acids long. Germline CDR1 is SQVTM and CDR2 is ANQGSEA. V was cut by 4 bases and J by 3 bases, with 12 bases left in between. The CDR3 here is CSVVTGLDYGYTF. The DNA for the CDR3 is TGCAGCGTTGTGACAGGCTTGGACTATGGCTACACCTTC.

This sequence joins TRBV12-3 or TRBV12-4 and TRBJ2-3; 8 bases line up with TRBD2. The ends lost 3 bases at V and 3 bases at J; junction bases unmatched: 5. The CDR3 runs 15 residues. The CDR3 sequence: CASSFNGRGTDTQYF. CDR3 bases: TGTGCCAGCAGTTTTAACGGGAGGGGGACAGATACGCAGTATTTT.

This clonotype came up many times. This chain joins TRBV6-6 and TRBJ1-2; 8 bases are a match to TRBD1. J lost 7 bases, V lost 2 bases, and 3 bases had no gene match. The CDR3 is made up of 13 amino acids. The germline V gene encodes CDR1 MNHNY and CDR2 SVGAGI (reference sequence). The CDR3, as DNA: TGTGCCAGCAGTTACCCACAGGGGGGTGGCTACACCTTC. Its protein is CASSYPQGGGYTF.

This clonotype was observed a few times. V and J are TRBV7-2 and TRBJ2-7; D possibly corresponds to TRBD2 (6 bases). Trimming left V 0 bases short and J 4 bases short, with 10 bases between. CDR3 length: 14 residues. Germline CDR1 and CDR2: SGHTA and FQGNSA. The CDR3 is CASSLALGGYEQYF. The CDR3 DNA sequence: TGTGCCAGCAGCTTAGCGCTGGGAGGTTACGAGCAGTACTTC.

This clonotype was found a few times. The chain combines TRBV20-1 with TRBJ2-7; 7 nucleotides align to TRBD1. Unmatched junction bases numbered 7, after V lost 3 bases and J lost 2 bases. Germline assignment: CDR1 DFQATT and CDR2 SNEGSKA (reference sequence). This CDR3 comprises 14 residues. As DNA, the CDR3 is TGCAGTGCTAGCTCCGGGACAGCTGCCTACGAGCAGTACTTC. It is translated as CSASSGTAAYEQYF.